This record looks at one TCR beta chain sequence and its context. The target antigen is unknown. This specimen belongs to a study of OX40 agonist ivuxolimab in advanced cancers. Study details: Patients were treated with ivuxolimab, an agonistic anti-OX40 (CD134) antibody. Study results and limitations: Partial responders treated at 0.1-3.0 mg/kg exhibited clonal expansion among the lowest measured. Circulating CD4+ and CD8+ T cells showed clonal expansion by week 6 at 0.1 to 3.0 mg/kg.

Method: immunoSEQ multiplex PCR; TCRdb's copy keeps in-frame clones and lacks some. Here the sample spans under 55,000 clones, about 86% being singletons. The CDR3 consists of 18 residues. CDR1 and CDR2 from the germline V gene are SEHNR and FQNEAQ (reference sequence). The V gene end was trimmed by 3 bases and the J gene end by 1 base; junction bases not matched to a gene: 10. The chain carries TRBV7-9 and TRBJ2-2; 8 bases fit TRBD1. This TCR derives from an adult with an advanced solid tumor such as melanoma, head and neck, liver or kidney cancer. Sequences were derived from CD4+ or CD8+ T cells sorted from blood, sampled in a trial of the OX40 agonist ivuxolimab. The CDR3 loop reads CASSFPTPGTGNTGELFF. DNA for the CDR3: TGTGCCAGCAGCTTTCCTACCCCCGGGACAGGGAACACCGGGGAGCTGTTTTTT.